This T cell receptor (beta chain) is from a study of T cells in Graves' hyperthyroidism and ophthalmopathy (dated 2019 in TCRdb). Looking at the study overall: Peripheral blood was collected at initial diagnosis, before any treatment. To identify distinguishing TCR V-J signatures, a discovery cohort of about a hundred patients was used, comprising 40 to 45 with Graves' ophthalmopathy and approximately 57 with stable Graves' hyperthyroidism. Prospective prediction of ophthalmopathy was tested in an independent validation cohort of fewer than 20 hyperthyroidism patients and approximately 17 patients who later progressed to ophthalmopathy. The 90 or so discovery patients were randomly split 7:3 into training and test sets. In addition, the study compared T-cell repertoires in thyroid tissue and in blood from roughly 6 Graves' hyperthyroidism patients. Following sampling, methimazole starting at 30 mg daily was given to hyperthyroidism patients, and high-dose intravenous methylprednisolone was given to ophthalmopathy patients. The paper describes TCR Vbeta CDR3 sequencing of 130 to 150 peripheral blood samples, made up of some 42 ophthalmopathy patients, more than 70 hyperthyroidism patients and 17 progressor patients. Paper-wide results and their limitations: No statistical method was used to fix the sample size in advance, and group allocation was not hidden from the investigators. In cross-validation, a model built on a 13 V-J signature told ophthalmopathy apart from stable hyperthyroidism with approximately 90% sensitivity and about 81% specificity, and in testing the same model reached 80%/75%. Most expanded thyroid clonotypes (frequency above 0.001) were also found in blood, which suggests that blood repertoires may mirror thyroid immune responses. During validation, the model predicted progression to ophthalmopathy a median of approximately 7 months ahead of onset, with roughly 65% sensitivity and 72.22% specificity.

V loses 1 base of germline sequence and J loses 5 bases, and the interval between the two ends is 8 bases. Spanning cysteine to phenylalanine, the CDR3 consists of 13 amino acids. Only the CDR3 region is kept as DNA, spanning 39 bases read in frame from base 1. CDR1 LGHNA and CDR2 YSLEER are derived from the germline V gene. Moderately to severely active disease, a Clinical Activity Score of at least 3, a NOSPECS grade of at least 4, and a duration under 3 months were present in ophthalmopathy patients. Exclusion was applied to patients with uncontrolled infections, other autoimmune diseases, pregnancy or lactation. Diagnoses were established on the basis of clinical symptoms, serum thyroxine and TRAb, thyroid ultrasound, and orbital computed tomography. PBMCs were isolated from approximately 10 ml of fresh peripheral blood by Ficoll-Paque density gradient centrifugation. Total RNA was extracted using Trizol reagent, and RNA quality was assessed on an Agilent 2100 Bioanalyzer.

The TCR beta CDR3 regions were amplified from the RNA transcripts. The TCR CDR3 was subjected to a first round of RT-PCR using the HTBI primer set and the Qiagen OneStep RT-PCR kit. Libraries were constructed in a second round of multiplex PCR, after which size selection and purification were performed. The libraries were sequenced on an Illumina HiSeq2000 using paired-end 100 bp reads. The study's processing was this. SOAPnuke was used to process the raw data, with reads discarded if the reads contained adapters or uncalled bases, had a mean Phred below 15, or lacked an exact constant-primer or identifier match. COPE v1.2.5 was used to merge high-quality paired reads, and clonotypes were defined as unique nucleotide sequences. MiTCR v1.1 was used to align clonotypes to the IMGT TRBV, TRBD and TRBJ reference segments. Analysis was restricted to V-J combinations with a frequency above 0.0001, which covered 98% to 99.2% of repertoires. A TCS score was defined as the ratio between F50 (clonal expansion) and ExV (chaos), using BLOSUM62-based TCRdist between CDR3 peptides within each V-J. Welch's t-statistics and random forest reduced approximately 520 V-J features to 13, which were used in a naive Bayes classifier (R e1071). TCRdb redid the processing of the public reads, applying fastp at Q25 and MiXCR, and retained in-frame beta chains. Entries that share a CDR3 protein sequence are merged under the most common genes and DNA. The V and J calls, along with clone size, are taken from TCRdb and not from the paper's own processing. This sample has approximately 690,000 distinct CDR3 sequences in its table, and about 14% of those were observed once. The biggest ten clones account for around 12% of the sample.

Worth noting for this clonotype: There is no known antigen for this receptor. No base qualities exist here, and no much larger clone lies one base off it.

The TCR comes from a woman aged 45-60 years with Graves' ophthalmopathy. Material for sequencing was blood. The rearrangement joined TRBV4-3 to TRBJ1-1; the D gene is not confidently resolved. The CDR3 region reads CASSQAGWTEAFF. In nucleotides, the sequence is TGCGCCAGCAGCCAAGCCGGTTGGACTGAAGCTTTCTTT.